The 5 T cell receptor beta chains presented below share a single source sample, sequenced in a study of beta chain features in type 1 diabetes. Study-level points and caveats: In every one of the four CD4+ subsets, TCRB CDR3s were moderately but significantly shorter in Type 1 diabetes patients.

These receptors lack a known antigen. cDNA synthesis used the whole RNA isolate, giving expressed TCRB sequences. The method was immunoSEQ multiplex PCR; TCRdb's version includes in-frame clones alone and lacks a portion of them. The sample has a few hundred thousand clones, 16% seen once; the top ten hold 0.08% to 0.095%. What was sequenced was naive CD4+ T cells from blood. All receptors come from a man under 40 with type 1 diabetes.

The chain carries TRBV28 and TRBJ2-3; 10 bases align to TRBD2. CDR3 size: 14 residues. V lost 5 bases and J lost 7; bases outside the gene matches: 6. CDR1 and CDR2 (germline): MDHEN, SYDVKM. The CDR3 sequence: CASSPLAGGNTQYF. In DNA, the CDR3 is TGTGCCAGCAGTCCTTTAGCGGGAGGAAATACGCAGTATTTT.

This chain links TRBV30 with TRBJ2-3, with a weak D call TRBD1 (5 bases). Per germline, CDR1 GTSNPN and CDR2 SVGIG (reference sequence). Trimming left V 5 bases short and J 4 bases short, with 16 bases between. The CDR3 loop spans 14 amino acids. The CDR3 sequence: CAWADLAGSDTQYF. The CDR3 DNA sequence: TGTGCCTGGGCTGACTTGGCAGGGTCAGATACGCAGTATTTT.

Only a few counts were recorded for this clone. The V call is TRBV25-1, the J call TRBJ2-7; D perhaps matches TRBD2 (6 bases). The CDR3 has 14 residues. V lost 6 bases, J lost 9 bases, and 21 bases lay in between. CDR1 MGHDK and CDR2 SYGVNS come from the germline V gene. This chain's CDR3 is CASSPAGGNIAQYF. For the CDR3, the DNA is TGTGCCAGCAGCCCAGCGGGCGGGAACATTGCGCAGTACTTC.

This chain joins TRBV5-1 and TRBJ1-1, with a weak D call TRBD1 (5 bases). The CDR3 has 13 amino acids. Germline V gene data show CDR1 as SGHRS and CDR2 as YFSETQ. V was pared by 3 bases and J by 5 bases, with 11 bases between. The CDR3 DNA sequence: TGCGCCAGCAGCTCCTACGACAGTACTGAAGCTTTCTTT. It is translated as CASSSYDSTEAFF.

A few counts support this clone. This same CDR3 is encoded by further DNA sequences in the sample. The chain uses TRBV5-1 and TRBJ2-3; D is unclear. CDR3 length equals 12 residues. Germline V gene lookup returns CDR1 SGHRS and CDR2 YFSETQ. V was clipped by 2 bases and J by 0 bases, with 1 base between them. The DNA of the CDR3 is TGCGCCAGCAGCTTCAGCACAGATACGCAGTATTTT. Translated, it gives CASSFSTDTQYF.